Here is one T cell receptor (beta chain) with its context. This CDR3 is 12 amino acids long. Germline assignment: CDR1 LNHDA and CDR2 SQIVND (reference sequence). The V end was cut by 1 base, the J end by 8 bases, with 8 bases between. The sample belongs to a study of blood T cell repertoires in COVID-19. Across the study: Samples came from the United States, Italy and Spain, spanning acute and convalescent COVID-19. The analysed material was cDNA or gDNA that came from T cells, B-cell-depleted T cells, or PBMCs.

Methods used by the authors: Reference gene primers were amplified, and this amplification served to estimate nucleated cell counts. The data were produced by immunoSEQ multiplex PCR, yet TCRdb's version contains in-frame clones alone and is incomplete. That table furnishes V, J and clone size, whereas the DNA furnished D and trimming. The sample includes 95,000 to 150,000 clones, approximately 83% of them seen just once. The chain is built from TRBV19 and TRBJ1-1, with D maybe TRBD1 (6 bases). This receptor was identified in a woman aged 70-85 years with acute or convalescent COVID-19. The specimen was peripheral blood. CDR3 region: CASSIAGQEAFF. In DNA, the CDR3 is TGTGCCAGTAGTATAGCAGGACAGGAAGCTTTCTTT.